This TCR beta chain was sequenced for a study of regulatory T cells in long-lasting Graves disease. This clonotype came up many times. Antigen: not known. Whole-study results and caveats: TCR diversity was lower in persistent Graves' patients (versus newly diagnosed ones).

The germline gives CDR1 MDHEN, CDR2 SYDVKM. With V trimmed by 6 bases and J by 0 bases, 4 bases remained unmatched. The CDR3 extends over 15 amino acids. Investigators prepared the TCR beta libraries by applying iRepertoire HTBI primers and Arm-PCR of CDR3 regions. MiXCR, applied by TCRdb to the multiplex PCR reads, yields one record per CDR3 protein. Of roughly 610,000 distinct CDR3 sequences listed, less than 20% are singletons. Indicated time point: newly diagnosed GD, antithyroid drugs for less than 3 months. Extracted PBMC RNA gave rise to the TCR library. This sample also belongs to another study, concerning T cells in Graves' hyperthyroidism and ophthalmopathy.

This chain connects TRBV28 to TRBJ2-7; the match to TRBD2 covers 11 bases. The sample was peripheral blood mononuclear cells (PBMCs), taken at new diagnosis, from a patient treated with antithyroid drugs. This receptor was obtained from a woman under 40 with Graves disease. The DNA for the CDR3 is TGTGCCAGCAGCGCCGGGACTAGCGGCTCCTACGAGCAGTACTTC. Translating gives CASSAGTSGSYEQYF.